This T cell receptor beta chain was sequenced in a study of T cells in Graves' hyperthyroidism and ophthalmopathy. About the research overall: Peripheral blood specimens were obtained at initial diagnosis, prior to any treatment.

This clonotype was picked up many times. The CDR3 regions of TCR beta were amplified from RNA transcripts. HTBI primers were the set used in a first-round RT-PCR of the TCR CDR3. TCRdb reprocessed the multiplex PCR reads via MiXCR and lists one record per CDR3 protein. The sample consists of around 440,000 distinct CDR3 sequences, about 15% of them appearing once. The sequenced sample consisted of blood. This clonotype was sampled from a woman younger than 30 with Graves' hyperthyroidism.

CDR3 in amino acids: CAIGKKGTDYNSPLHF. CDR3 nucleotides: TGTGCCATCGGAAAGAAAGGGACAGACTATAATTCACCCCTCCACTTT. V gene TRBV10-3 combines with J gene TRBJ1-6; 7 nucleotides line up with TRBD1. The V gene's germline CDR1 is ENHRY and CDR2 SYGVKD. The V and J ends lost 8 bases and 3 bases, in that order; junction bases with no gene match: 10. The CDR3 consists of 16 residues.